The 8 T cell receptor beta chains presented below share a single source sample, sequenced in a study of cytomegalovirus exposure and HLA in healthy donors. Profiled with immunoSEQ multiplex PCR; TCRdb holds only in-frame clones, not every one. The table has about 58,000 clones, about 88% seen once. Sequenced sample: PBMCs. The receptors come from a man aged 18-30 years in good health and CMV-seronegative.

The V and J genes are TRBV15 and TRBJ2-7; 7 positions match TRBD1. The trim removed 0 bases at V and 0 bases at J, leaving 5 bases unmatched. CDR3 length: 16 amino acids. Germline V gene sequence: CDR1 LNHNV, CDR2 YYDKDF (reference sequence). The CDR3 sequence: CATSRDRRGSSYEQYF. As DNA, the CDR3 is TGTGCCACCAGCAGAGATCGCAGGGGGAGCTCCTACGAGCAGTACTTC.

The chain combines TRBV6-5 with TRBJ2-3; TRBD2 matches at 9 bases. CDR3 size: 15 residues. Germline CDR1 MNHEY, CDR2 SVGAGI. The V and J ends lost 6 bases and 8 bases, in that order; junction bases with no gene match: 12. The CDR3 DNA reads TGTGCCAGCAGGGGCTTCGCGGGAGGGCCGGGTACGCAGTATTTT. The encoded protein is CASRGFAGGPGTQYF.

The chain has TRBV10-3 and TRBJ2-7; 7 nucleotides match TRBD1. V lost 8 bases to trimming and J lost 3 bases; unmatched junction nucleotides: 10. This CDR3 is built from 14 residues. From germline, CDR1 is ENHRY and CDR2 SYGVKD. CDR3 in amino acids: CAIGRDRMNYEQYF. CDR3 DNA: TGTGCCATCGGACGGGACAGAATGAACTACGAGCAGTACTTC.

The V and J genes are TRBV7-9 and TRBJ1-3; unclear D gene. The CDR3 consists of 12 residues. The germline V and J ends were trimmed by 3 bases and 3 bases, with 3 bases remaining between them. Germline CDR1 reads SEHNR; CDR2 reads FQNEAQ (reference sequence). For the CDR3, the DNA is TGTGCCAGCAGCTTTAGTGGAAACACCATATATTTT. As protein: CASSFSGNTIYF. The whole variable domain, filled in from reference TRBV7-9 and TRBJ1-3, reads DTGVSQNPRHKITKRGQNVTFRCDPISEHNRLYWYRQTLGQGPEFLTYFQNEAQLEKSRLLSDRFSAERPKGSFSTLEIQRTEQGDSAMYLCASSFSGNTIYFGEGSWLTVV.

This chain joins TRBV29-1 and TRBJ2-7; TRBD2 matches 7 bases. J was trimmed by 7 bases and V by 4 bases; bases with no gene match: 7. This CDR3 has 12 amino acids. Germline V gene data show CDR1 as SQVTM and CDR2 as ANQGSEA. CDR3: CSVGDYRGEQYF. The CDR3 nucleotides are TGCAGCGTTGGGGACTACCGTGGAGAGCAGTACTTC.

For the CDR3, the DNA is TGTGCCAGCCGCCGACAGGGTGGAAACACCATATATTTT. This sequence encodes CASRRQGGNTIYF. The chain couples TRBV6-1 to TRBJ1-3; 7 bases match TRBD1. The length of the CDR3 is 13 residues. Trimming at V came to 8 bases and at J to 3 bases, leaving 4 bases not matched to a gene. The germline V gene has CDR1 MNHNS and CDR2 SASEGT.

This clone was seen once. This CDR3 is also generated by other DNA sequences in the sample. The CDR3 loop reads CASSFLSSADTQYF. CDR3 coding DNA: TGTGCCAGCAGCTTCCTTAGCTCGGCGGATACGCAGTATTTT. The J gene is TRBJ2-3, the V gene TRBV11-3, with D unresolved. CDR1 is SGHNT, CDR2 YENEEA, per germline. Trimming took off 3 bases at V and 6 bases at J, with 13 bases between the two ends. This CDR3 is 14 amino acids long. Full variable domain (missing parts from reference TRBV11-3 and TRBJ2-3): EAGVVQSPRYKIIEKKQPVAFWCNPISGHNTLYWYLQNLGQGPELLIRYENEEAVDDSQLPKDRFSAERLKGVDSTLKIQPAELGDSAVYLCASSFLSSADTQYFGPGTRLTVL.

This chain uses TRBV5-1 with TRBJ2-7; 11 bases fit TRBD2. V shed 4 bases, J shed 4 bases, and the junction held 4 bases outside the gene matches. CDR1 is SGHRS, CDR2 YFSETQ, per germline. The CDR3 is 14 amino acids. The CDR3 region has the DNA TGCGCCAGCAGCCCGGGACTAGCGGTTTACGAGCAGTACTTC. Amino acid sequence: CASSPGLAVYEQYF.